Listed below are T cell receptor beta chains from one sample, sequenced in a study of radiation and T cells in renal cell carcinoma. Produced via immunoSEQ multiplex PCR; TCRdb's table is partial and in-frame only. The top ten hold 17% of the sample, which has 14,000 to 15,000 clones, 62% seen once. The sample here was tumor tissue, taken from a patient whose treatment was nephrectomy without radiotherapy. The receptors derive from a man between 60 and 75 years old with renal cell carcinoma. CDR3s include the opening cysteine and the closing phenylalanine or tryptophan. The order of the fields is CDR3 protein, CDR3 DNA, V gene, J gene, clone size, D gene. The D gene is left open where the match is weak. Clone size appears in some rows only: once, few, many, or a class for an expanded clone.

CDR3: CAISESASEAFF
DNA: TGTGCCATCAGTGAGTCGGCAAGTGAAGCTTTCTTT
V: TRBV10-3
J: TRBJ1-1
size: .
D: .

CDR3: CASSVQGPGTSGPRTDTQYF
DNA: TGTGCCAGCAGCGTCCAGGGTCCCGGGACTAGCGGACCCCGCACAGATACGCAGTATTTT
V: TRBV9
J: TRBJ2-3
size: few
D: TRBD2

CDR3: CASKTDDTDTQYF
DNA: TGTGCCAGCAAAACGGACGACACAGATACGCAGTATTTT
V: TRBV6-5
J: TRBJ2-3
size: .
D: .

CDR3: CATSSRRGREQYF
DNA: TGTGCCACCAGCAGTAGAAGGGGGCGCGAGCAGTACTTC
V: TRBV15
J: TRBJ2-7
size: medium-sized
D: TRBD1

CDR3: CASSPGLAGDTDTQYF
DNA: TGTGCCAGCAGCCCAGGACTAGCGGGGGACACAGATACGCAGTATTTT
V: TRBV13
J: TRBJ2-3
size: once
D: TRBD2

CDR3: CASSLVGTKYYEQYF
DNA: TGTGCCAGCAGCTTGGTGGGGACAAAATACTACGAGCAGTACTTC
V: TRBV5-5
J: TRBJ2-7
size: .
D: .

CDR3: CASTRSRGNEQFF
DNA: TGTGCCAGCACCCGCTCGAGGGGGAATGAGCAGTTCTTC
V: TRBV7-2
J: TRBJ2-1
size: few
D: .

CDR3: CASSVESGMTSGYTF
DNA: TGTGCCAGCAGCGTAGAGTCAGGGATGACAAGTGGCTACACCTTC
V: TRBV9
J: TRBJ1-2
size: few
D: .

CDR3: CASSLAYEQYF
DNA: TGTGCCAGCAGTTTAGCGTACGAGCAGTACTTC
V: TRBV28
J: TRBJ2-7
size: few
D: .

CDR3: CASSLTPEETQYF
DNA: TGCGCCAGCAGCTTGACCCCCGAGGAGACCCAGTACTTC
V: TRBV5-1
J: TRBJ2-5
size: .
D: .

CDR3: CASGETDEAFF
DNA: TGCGCCAGCGGCGAGACCGATGAAGCTTTCTTT
V: TRBV5-1
J: TRBJ1-1
size: .
D: .